This T cell receptor beta chain was identified during a study of blood T cell repertoires in COVID-19. Study information: Samples came from the United States, Italy and Spain, spanning acute and convalescent COVID-19. The cDNA or gDNA used as material had been derived from T cells, B-cell-depleted T cells, or PBMCs.

The germline V gene encodes CDR1 LGHDT and CDR2 YNNKEL (reference sequence). Trimming stripped 0 bases from V and 7 bases from J, with 10 bases between. The CDR3 spans 14 residues. In the original workflow: Estimation of nucleated cell counts relied on the amplification of reference gene primers. The method was immunoSEQ multiplex PCR; TCRdb's version includes in-frame clones alone and lacks a portion of them. D and trimming come from the DNA, and the V and J calls and clone size come from that table. This sample has about 49,000 clones, with approximately 85% found just once. This TCR was sampled from a human donor in a cohort sampled during active COVID-19. The chain is built from TRBV3-1 (or the pseudogene TRBV3-2) and TRBJ2-1; D might be TRBD2 (6 bases). Sequencing was done on a sample of peripheral blood. CDR3 in amino acids: CASSQDHAGNEQFF. Here the CDR3 DNA reads TGTGCCAGCAGCCAAGACCACGCGGGGAATGAGCAGTTCTTC.